This section outlines one T cell receptor (beta chain) sequence together with its context. This CDR3 region has 16 residues. Germline lookup yields CDR1 SGHRS and CDR2 YFSETQ. The record originates from a study of T cell clusters in autoimmune cytopenias. TRB amplification used roughly 250 ng of peripheral blood genomic DNA. Multiplex touch-down PCR amplified TRB using TRB-A and TRB-B pools in one tube. Reanalyzing the multiplex PCR reads, TCRdb keeps one entry per CDR3 protein, without DNA. This table lists some 11,000 distinct CDR3 sequences. Separately, the same data were catalogued under a study of T cell repertoires in aging, cancer and after chemotherapy.

Sequenced: peripheral blood. The gene calls are TRBV5-1 and TRBJ1-4; checking the TCRdb D call of TRBD1 is not possible without DNA. The receptor was isolated from a human donor in good health. CDR3 loop: CASSLAGTGGNEKLFF.